Presented here are 3 T cell receptor beta chains from one specimen sequenced in a study of blood T cell repertoires in COVID-19. This table comes from immunoSEQ multiplex PCR, and its TCRdb copy is limited to in-frame clones, with some not included. The table has 130,000 or so clones, around 80% seen once. Specimen: PBMCs or T cells enriched from blood (not recorded which). These receptors all stem from a man aged 35-49 years with acute COVID-19.

This chain uses TRBV28 with TRBJ1-5, with 8 bases that match TRBD1. V shed 8 bases, J shed 7 bases, and the junction held 4 bases outside the gene matches. CDR1 is MDHEN, CDR2 SYDVKM, per germline. The CDR3 consists of 12 residues. The CDR3 reads CASQTGDQPQHF. CDR3 bases: TGTGCCAGCCAGACAGGGGACCAGCCCCAGCATTTT.

The gene calls are TRBV7-2 and TRBJ2-1, with D maybe TRBD2 (6 bases). CDR3 size: 15 residues. CDR1 and CDR2 from the germline V gene are SGHTA and FQGNSA. The V end lost 2 bases, the J end lost 4 bases, and 12 bases lay between the germline ends. This CDR3 is CASSLSVGLYNEQFF. As DNA, the CDR3 is TGTGCCAGCAGCTTATCGGTGGGACTGTACAATGAGCAGTTCTTC.

This chain connects TRBV5-4 to TRBJ2-3; 11 bases line up with TRBD2. This CDR3 has 15 residues. Germline assignment: CDR1 SGHNT and CDR2 YYREEE (reference sequence). J was trimmed by 6 bases and V by 4 bases; bases with no gene match: 7. The CDR3 is CASSQMTSGVDTQYF. The CDR3 bases are TGTGCCAGCAGCCAGATGACTAGCGGGGTCGATACGCAGTATTTT.